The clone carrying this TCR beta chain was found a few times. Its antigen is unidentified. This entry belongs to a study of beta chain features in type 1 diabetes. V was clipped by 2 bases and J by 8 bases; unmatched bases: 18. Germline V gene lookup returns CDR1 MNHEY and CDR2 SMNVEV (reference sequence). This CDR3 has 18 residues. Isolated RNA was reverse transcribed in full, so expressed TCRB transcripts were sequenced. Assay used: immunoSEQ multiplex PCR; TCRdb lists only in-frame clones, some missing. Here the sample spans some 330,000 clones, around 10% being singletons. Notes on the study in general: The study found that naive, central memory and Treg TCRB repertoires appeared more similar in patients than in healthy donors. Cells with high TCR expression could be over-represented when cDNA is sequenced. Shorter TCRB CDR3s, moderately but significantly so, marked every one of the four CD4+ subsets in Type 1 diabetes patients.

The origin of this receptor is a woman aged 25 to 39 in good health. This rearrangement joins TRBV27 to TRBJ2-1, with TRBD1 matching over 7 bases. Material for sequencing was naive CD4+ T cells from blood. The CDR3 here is CASSLISRTGRQGDEQFF. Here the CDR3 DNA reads TGTGCCAGCAGTTTAATTTCACGGACAGGCCGACAAGGCGATGAGCAGTTCTTC.